What follows describes a single T cell receptor (beta chain). Antigen unknown. Deletions cut 5 bases from V and 1 base from J, with 8 bases between. The CDR3 runs to 13 residues. From germline, CDR1 is LGHNT and CDR2 FRNRAP. The entry originates in a study of shared clonotypes between healthy human individuals. The study's findings and limits: Among donors, clonotype sharing was expected to be affected by sequencing depth.

CD4+ cells underwent separation, giving CD45RA+ naive and CD45RA-negative memory subsets. Genomic DNA (from each subset) was split evenly across several immunoSEQ plates. Using immunoSEQ multiplex PCR, the repertoire was profiled, and TCRdb retains in-frame clones only, with some absent. The profile shows 2 million to 2.5 million clones, roughly 90% of them singletons. The sample comprised naive CD4+ T cells from PBMCs. Subset of the sample: CD45RA+ positively selected. V gene TRBV12-5 combines with J gene TRBJ1-1; no definite D call. The receptor's source is a man aged 18-30 years in good health. Some clones in this sample may be carry-over from other donors' samples. CDR3 loop: CASGDNTNTEAFF. The CDR3 DNA reads as TGTGCTAGTGGTGACAACACGAACACTGAAGCTTTCTTT.